This T cell receptor beta chain was obtained from a study of CD4 and CD8 cells across lung adenocarcinoma regions. One entry per CDR3 protein, called by TCRdb with MiXCR from the PCR reads. The repertoire holds fewer than 15,000 distinct CDR3 sequences, with roughly 60% as singletons. V lost 4 bases to trimming and J lost 2 bases, with 8 bases between them. This CDR3 spans 13 amino acids. Germline V gene lookup returns CDR1 MGHDK and CDR2 SYGVNS. Samples came from patients with localized non-small cell lung adenocarcinoma. This TCR derives from a female donor with lung adenocarcinoma. The CD4 and CD8 labels of this study may be unreliable. V is TRBV25-1 and J is TRBJ1-2, with no clear D. Sequenced: CD8+ T cells from the margin of a lung tumor. CDR3 nucleotide sequence: TGTGCCAGCAGTGTTGGGCGAAACTATGGCTACACCTTC. This encodes CASSVGRNYGYTF.